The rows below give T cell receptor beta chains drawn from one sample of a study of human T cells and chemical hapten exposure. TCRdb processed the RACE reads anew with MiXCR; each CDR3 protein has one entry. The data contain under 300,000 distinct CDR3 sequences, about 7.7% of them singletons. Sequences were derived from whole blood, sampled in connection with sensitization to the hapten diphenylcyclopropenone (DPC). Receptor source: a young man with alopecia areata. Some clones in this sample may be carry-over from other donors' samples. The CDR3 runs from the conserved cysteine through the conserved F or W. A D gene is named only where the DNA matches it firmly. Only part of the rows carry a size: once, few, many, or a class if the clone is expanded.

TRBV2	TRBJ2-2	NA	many	TGTGCCAGCAGTGTAGGGGAAGACGGGGAGCTGTTTTTT	CASSVGEDGELFF
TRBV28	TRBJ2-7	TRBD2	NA	TGTGCCAGCAGGTGGACTAGCGGGGACTACGAGCAGTACTTC	CASRWTSGDYEQYF
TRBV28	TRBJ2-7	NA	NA	TGTGCCAGCAGTTTAACGAGCGAGCAGTACTTC	CASSLTSEQYF
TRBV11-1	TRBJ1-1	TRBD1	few	TGTGCCAGCAGCTACCTCCCCGGCAGGGGGCGGCCTGAAGCTTTCTTT	CASSYLPGRGRPEAFF
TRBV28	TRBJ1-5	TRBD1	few	TGTGCCAGCAGTTCCCGACAGGGGGACCCCAATCAGCCCCAGCATTTT	CASSSRQGDPNQPQHF
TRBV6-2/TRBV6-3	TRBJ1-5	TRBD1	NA	TGTGCCAGCGGACAGGGGGTGATCATTCAGCCCCAGCATTTT	CASGQGVIIQPQHF
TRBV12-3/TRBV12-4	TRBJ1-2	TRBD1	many	TGTGCCAGCAGTTTTATCGGGACAGGGCAGGGCTACACCTTC	CASSFIGTGQGYTF
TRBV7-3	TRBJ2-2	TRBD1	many	TGTGCCAGCAGCTTAACGGACAGGAACGGCGGGGAGCTGTTTTTT	CASSLTDRNGGELFF
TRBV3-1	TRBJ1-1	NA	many	TGTGCCAGCAGTCGCATGAACACTGAAGCTTTCTTT	CASSRMNTEAFF
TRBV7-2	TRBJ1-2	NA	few	TGTGCCAGCAGCTTAGCAATCGCAGGAATCGATGGCTACACCTTC	CASSLAIAGIDGYTF
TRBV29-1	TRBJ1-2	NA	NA	TGCAGCGTTGAACCCTATGGTTTTTCGGCCCCGAGTTACTATGGCTACACCTTC	CSVEPYGFSAPSYYGYTF
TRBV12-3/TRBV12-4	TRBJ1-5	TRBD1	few	TGTGCCAGCCCCGTCCGACAGGGGCAGCAGCCCCAGCATTTT	CASPVRQGQQPQHF
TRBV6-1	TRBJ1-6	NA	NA	TGTGCCAGCAGTGTCCGCCACGACGCGGGACGAAATTCACCCCTCCACTTT	CASSVRHDAGRNSPLHF
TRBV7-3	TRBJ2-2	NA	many	TGTGCCAGCGGGGCGGGGGCTAACACCGGGGAGCTGTTTTTT	CASGAGANTGELFF
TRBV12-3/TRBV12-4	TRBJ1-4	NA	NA	TGTGCCAGCAGTCGGCTACTGGGGACTAATGAAAAACTGTTTTTT	CASSRLLGTNEKLFF
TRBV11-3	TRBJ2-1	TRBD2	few	TGTGCCAGCAGCTTATGGACTAGCGGGGGGAGATTAGAAAATGAGCAGTTCTTC	CASSLWTSGGRLENEQFF
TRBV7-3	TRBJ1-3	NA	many	TGTGCCAGCAGCCCGGACTCTTCTGGAAACACCATATATTTT	CASSPDSSGNTIYF
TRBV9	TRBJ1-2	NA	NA	TGTGCCAGCAGCATCGAAATACCAGGAACCAGCTATGGCTACACCTTC	CASSIEIPGTSYGYTF
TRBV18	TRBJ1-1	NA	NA	TGTGCCAGCTCACCAGGCCGCAGGGACACTGAAGCTTTCTTT	CASSPGRRDTEAFF
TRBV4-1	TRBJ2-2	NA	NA	TGCGCCAGCAGCCAGGGGGAATACACCGGGGAGCTGTTTTTT	CASSQGEYTGELFF